Presented here are 5 T cell receptor beta chains from one specimen sequenced in a study of monozygotic twins with inflammatory bowel disease. TCRdb reprocessed the 5' RACE reads; each CDR3 protein has one entry and no DNA is given. The sample has 400,000 to 500,000 distinct CDR3 sequences, and its top ten clones hold 2% to 3%. The sequenced sample was blood. These receptors were collected from a human donor with ulcerative colitis or Crohn's disease, or a healthy co-twin of an affected twin (not recorded which).

This chain links TRBV20-1 with TRBJ2-7; TCRdb outputs TRBD1, but without DNA this stays unchecked. CDR1 and CDR2 (germline): DFQATT, SNEGSKA (reference sequence). The CDR3 is 12 residues long. The CDR3 region is CSAPDGTDEQYF.

V gene TRBV12-3 or TRBV12-4 combines with J gene TRBJ1-1. The CDR3 covers 13 residues. CDR3 in amino acids: CASSPFENTEAFF.

The CDR3 reads CSAKSRGIGPNTEAFF. The chain combines TRBV20-1 with TRBJ1-1. CDR1 DFQATT and CDR2 SNEGSKA come from the germline V gene (reference sequence). The CDR3 totals 16 residues.

This rearrangement joins TRBV20-1 to TRBJ2-1; the TCRdb D gene call, TRBD2, has no DNA to confirm it. CDR1 and CDR2 (germline): DFQATT, SNEGSKA (reference sequence). The CDR3 contains 14 residues. CDR3: CSATLAGSSNEQFF.

The CDR3 here is CASSPGGGKANSNQPQHF. V usage is TRBV27 and J usage is TRBJ1-5; TCRdb outputs TRBD1, but without DNA this stays unchecked. The CDR3 covers 18 residues. CDR1 and CDR2 from the germline V gene are MNHEY and SMNVEV (reference sequence).